The T cell receptor beta chain described here comes from a study of patients and donors after allogeneic stem cell transplantation. The CDR3 extends over 16 amino acids. V was trimmed by 4 bases and J by 7 bases, leaving 19 bases between them. CDR1 is LNHDA, CDR2 SQIVND, per germline (reference sequence). TCRdb passed the RT-PCR reads through MiXCR, listing each CDR3 protein once. Of approximately 200,000 distinct CDR3 sequences in the sample, more than 35% were seen once. The rearrangement joins TRBV19 to TRBJ1-4; a possible D gene is TRBD1 (5 bases). The TCR sequence derives from a human donor who was either an allogeneic HSCT recipient or a stem cell or donor lymphocyte infusion donor (not recorded which). It is not recorded whose cells these are; they may come from a transplant donor. The sample was blood, either unsorted or a sorted T cell fraction (not recorded which). The CDR3 protein is CASSSDGAGRGEKLFF. The CDR3 nucleotides read TGTGCCAGTAGTAGCGACGGGGCCGGCAGAGGTGAAAAACTGTTTTTT.